The 29 T cell receptor beta chains listed next were all sequenced from one sample in a study of a mutant IDH1 vaccine in newly diagnosed glioma. The method was immunoSEQ multiplex PCR; TCRdb's version includes in-frame clones alone and lacks a portion of them. The data hold fewer than 40,000 clones, with over 75% observed a single time. These TCRs' antigens remain unknown. Time point of the sample: week 47, end of study. Mutant IDH1 20-mer peptide, at 300 ug, made up each vaccine dose, with topical imiquimod. The sample here was PBMCs, taken from a glioma patient whose treatment included an IDH1 peptide vaccine. The receptors originated from a woman in her forties with glioma.

This chain uses TRBV4-1 with TRBJ2-1; TRBD2 matches at 14 bases. The CDR3 runs to 18 residues. The germline V gene has CDR1 MGHRA and CDR2 YSYEKL. Trimming cost V 1 base and J 4 bases; bases outside gene matches: 6. The CDR3 DNA reads TGCGCCAGCAGCCAAGGGGGACTAGCGGGAGAGCTATACAATGAGCAGTTCTTC. Residues: CASSQGGLAGELYNEQFF.

The chain has TRBV29-1 and TRBJ1-2; TRBD1 agrees at 10 bases. V lost 2 bases, J lost 8 bases, and 5 bases stayed unmatched. In germline, CDR1 is SQVTM, CDR2 ANQGSEA. The CDR3 has 13 residues. The CDR3: CSVESGQGNGYTF. DNA for the CDR3: TGCAGCGTTGAATCGGGACAGGGGAACGGCTACACCTTC.

The gene calls are TRBV7-9 and TRBJ2-3; D gene unclear. The CDR3 runs to 14 residues. Germline loops: CDR1 SEHNR, CDR2 FQNEAQ (reference sequence). Trimming shortened V by 1 base and J by 2 bases, and 7 bases separated the two germline ends. The CDR3 sequence: CASSLDPYTDTQYF. CDR3 DNA: TGTGCCAGCAGCTTAGATCCCTACACAGATACGCAGTATTTT.

The chain uses TRBV20-1 and TRBJ2-7, with D possibly being TRBD1 (5 bases). From germline, CDR1 is DFQATT and CDR2 SNEGSKA (reference sequence). The CDR3 sequence is 11 residues long. V gave up 3 bases and J gave up 6 bases, with 9 bases separating them. The CDR3, as DNA: TGCAGTGCTAGGGACATTCGCGAGCAGTACTTC. This gives the protein CSARDIREQYF.

The rearrangement uses TRBV4-1 and TRBJ2-1; 7 nucleotides match TRBD2. CDR1 is MGHRA and CDR2 is YSYEKL in the germline V gene. V lost 2 bases to trimming and J lost 3 bases; unmatched junction nucleotides: 4. CDR3 size: 15 residues. CDR3 bases: TGCGCCAGCAGCCAACGAAGCGGGAACTACAATGAGCAGTTCTTC. Amino acids: CASSQRSGNYNEQFF.

J is TRBJ1-2 and V is TRBV4-1; D gene unclear. This CDR3 comprises 15 residues. With 2 bases removed from V and 0 bases from J, the gap between germline ends came to 10 bases. Per the germline V gene, CDR1 is MGHRA and CDR2 is YSYEKL. The CDR3 protein is CASSQPGRSNYGYTF. The CDR3 DNA reads TGCGCCAGCAGCCAACCCGGCCGGTCTAACTATGGCTACACCTTC.

This clone was seen just once. The chain employs TRBV4-1 and TRBJ1-4; D is possibly TRBD1 (6 bases). V lost 1 base to trimming and J lost 10 bases, with 19 bases between them. Germline assignment: CDR1 MGHRA and CDR2 YSYEKL. The CDR3 length is 16 residues. In DNA form, the CDR3 reads TGCGCCAGCAGCCAAGTCACGCAGGGGACCACCGGAAAACTGTTTTTT. Translating gives CASSQVTQGTTGKLFF.

The rearrangement links TRBV28 to TRBJ1-1; maybe TRBD1 (6 bases). The CDR3 spans 13 residues. Germline V CDR1 and CDR2: MDHEN, SYDVKM. V was trimmed by 7 bases and J by 7 bases, leaving 16 bases between them. The CDR3 sequence: CASIPGGKGEAFF. The CDR3 DNA follows: TGTGCCAGCATCCCGGGGGGCAAGGGTGAAGCTTTCTTT.

The V and J genes are TRBV6-1 and TRBJ1-3; D possibly corresponds to TRBD1 (5 bases). V lost 0 bases and J lost 2, with 8 bases in between. Germline CDR1 is MNHNS and CDR2 is SASEGT. The CDR3 covers 15 residues. CDR3 protein: CASSEARGAGNTIYF. CDR3 DNA sequence: TGTGCCAGCAGTGAAGCGCGAGGGGCTGGAAACACCATATATTTT.

The chain links TRBV30 to TRBJ1-1; TRBD1 might be the D (6 bases). Germline V CDR1 and CDR2: GTSNPN, SVGIG (reference sequence). The CDR3 is 13 residues long. Trimming removed 4 bases at V and 4 bases at J, with 13 bases between. The chain's CDR3 is CAWTPDSGTEAFF. The CDR3 DNA reads TGTGCCTGGACCCCGGACAGTGGCACTGAAGCTTTCTTT.

This clone was picked up one time. V usage is TRBV11-2 and J usage is TRBJ2-2; 8 bases are a match to TRBD2. The CDR3 is 16 residues long. The J segment lost 5 bases and the V segment lost 5 bases, leaving 10 bases of the junction unmatched. The germline CDR1 and CDR2 sequences are SGHAT and FQNNGV. CDR3 sequence: CASSPPGGRFTGELFF. The CDR3 DNA reads TGTGCCAGCAGCCCCCCCGGCGGGAGGTTTACCGGGGAGCTGTTTTTT. Complete variable domain (other parts from reference TRBV11-2 and TRBJ2-2): EAGVAQSPRYKIIEKRQSVAFWCNPISGHATLYWYQQILGQGPKLLIQFQNNGVVDDSQLPKDRFSAERLKGVDSTLKIQPAKLEDSAVYLCASSPPGGRFTGELFFGEGSRLTVL.

The chain couples TRBV20-1 to TRBJ1-1; no definite D call. Looked up from germline, CDR1 is DFQATT and CDR2 is SNEGSKA (reference sequence). The length of the CDR3 is 11 residues. V dropped 0 bases and J dropped 4 bases, with 3 bases sitting between them. The CDR3 nucleotides read TGCAGTGCTAGAGATCTCACTGAAGCTTTCTTT. As protein: CSARDLTEAFF.

V and J are TRBV2 and TRBJ2-7, with TRBD2 matching over 9 bases. V shed 5 bases and J 9 bases; nucleotides not matched to a gene: 11. CDR1 and CDR2 from the germline V gene are SNHLY and FYNNEI. The CDR3 has 14 amino acids. The CDR3 nucleotides read TGTGCCAGCAGTCTGCGGGAGGGCTCCTTAGGGCAGTACTTC. Residues: CASSLREGSLGQYF.

CDR3 protein: CASSLNKRLKAFF. The DNA for the CDR3 is TGTGCCAGCAGCCTAAATAAGCGTTTAAAAGCTTTCTTT. J is TRBJ1-1 and V is TRBV5-6; D gene uncertain. The CDR3 spans 13 residues. The germline gives CDR1 SGHDT, CDR2 YYEEEE. Trimming removed 4 bases from V and 9 bases from J, with 16 bases in between.

The chain combines TRBV18 with TRBJ2-3; no definite D call. V gave up 2 bases and J gave up 2 bases, with 8 bases separating them. The CDR3 extends over 14 amino acids. CDR1 and CDR2 from the germline V gene are KGHSH and LQKENI. The CDR3 nucleotides are TGTGCCAGCTCACCAGCCCTGAACACAGATACGCAGTATTTT. Translating gives CASSPALNTDTQYF.

The chain joins TRBV7-2 to TRBJ2-3; 11 bases agree with TRBD2. After removal of 7 bases from V and 0 bases from J, the junction contained 3 bases not matched to a gene. The CDR3 consists of 15 residues. Looked up from germline, CDR1 is SGHTA and CDR2 is FQGNSA. The CDR3 reads CASTLAGGSTDTQYF. The CDR3 nucleotides are TGTGCCAGCACCCTAGCGGGGGGCAGCACAGATACGCAGTATTTT.

The chain couples TRBV5-1 to TRBJ1-5, with D hard to call. Trimming shortened V by 0 bases and J by 7 bases, and 11 bases separated the two germline ends. Germline V gene data show CDR1 as SGHRS and CDR2 as YFSETQ. The CDR3 length is 14 residues. The CDR3 sequence is CASSLEGGRQPQHF. Here the CDR3 DNA reads TGCGCCAGCAGCTTGGAAGGAGGGAGACAGCCCCAGCATTTT.

The rearrangement joins TRBV14 to TRBJ2-6; D is perhaps TRBD1 (6 bases). CDR3 length: 16 amino acids. V was cut by 3 bases and J by 2 bases, with 11 bases left in between. Germline V gene sequence: CDR1 SGHDN, CDR2 FVKESK. The CDR3, as DNA: TGTGCCAGCAGCCATGATACAGGGACTGGGGCCAACGTCCTGACTTTC. Translation: CASSHDTGTGANVLTF.

The chain joins TRBV19 to TRBJ1-5; D is undetermined. V gave up 6 bases and J gave up 3 bases, with 15 bases separating them. From germline, CDR1 is LNHDA and CDR2 SQIVND (reference sequence). There are 15 residues in the CDR3. CDR3 protein: CASRLVDGYNQPQHF. The CDR3 DNA reads TGTGCCAGTAGACTAGTCGACGGCTACAATCAGCCCCAGCATTTT. Full variable domain (outside the CDR3, taken from reference TRBV19 and TRBJ1-5): DGGITQSPKYLFRKEGQNVTLSCEQNLNHDAMYWYRQDPGQGLRLIYYSQIVNDFQKGDIAEGYSVSREKKESFPLTVTSAQKNPTAFYLCASRLVDGYNQPQHFGDGTRLSIL.

The chain couples TRBV27 to TRBJ2-7; D is perhaps TRBD1 or TRBD2 (6 bases each). V gave up 8 bases and J gave up 4 bases, with 18 bases separating them. This CDR3 contains 14 residues. Germline V gives CDR1 MNHEY, CDR2 SMNVEV (reference sequence). The CDR3 DNA reads TGTGCCAGCCGCCGTGGAGGGGGTTTTTACGAGCAGTACTTC. Its protein product is CASRRGGGFYEQYF.

The V call is TRBV6-5, the J call TRBJ1-4; 7 bases agree with TRBD1. Germline V gene data show CDR1 as MNHEY and CDR2 as SVGAGI. This CDR3 region has 15 residues. The trim removed 5 bases at V and 8 bases at J, leaving 11 bases unmatched. The CDR3 DNA reads TGTGCCAGCAGTCTCGACGGGACAGCTGGAGAAAAACTGTTTTTT. Its translation is CASSLDGTAGEKLFF.

The rearrangement uses TRBV2 and TRBJ2-7; D may be TRBD2 (6 bases). Deletions cut 7 bases from V and 0 bases from J, with 10 bases between. Germline CDR1 reads SNHLY; CDR2 reads FYNNEI. This CDR3 comprises 13 residues. CDR3 in amino acids: CASTGDFSYEQYF. The CDR3 bases are TGTGCCAGCACCGGGGACTTCTCCTACGAGCAGTACTTC.

The chain combines TRBV27 with TRBJ2-2; no definite D call. The CDR3 runs to 15 residues. Germline loops: CDR1 MNHEY, CDR2 SMNVEV (reference sequence). V was pared by 3 bases and J by 3 bases, with 11 bases between. CDR3 DNA sequence: TGTGCCAGCAGTTTGGGGTGGCAGTACACCGGGGAGCTGTTTTTT. Its translation is CASSLGWQYTGELFF.

This clone has just one count. V and J are TRBV19 and TRBJ1-3, with D perhaps matching TRBD1 (5 bases). The germline V gene encodes CDR1 LNHDA and CDR2 SQIVND (reference sequence). The CDR3 has 17 residues. Between the trimmed V and J ends, which lost 5 bases and 3 bases, there was a span of 20 bases. DNA of the CDR3: TGTGCCAGTAGTCATCCAAAAGACAGAGCTCTTGGAAACACCATATATTTT. Translating it yields CASSHPKDRALGNTIYF.

The chain is built from TRBV4-1 and TRBJ1-6, with D uncertain. Looked up from germline, CDR1 is MGHRA and CDR2 is YSYEKL. This CDR3 is built from 15 residues. V lost 0 bases and J lost 6, with 9 bases in between. The CDR3 is CASSQEVQFNSPLHF. The CDR3 DNA follows: TGCGCCAGCAGCCAAGAGGTCCAGTTTAATTCACCCCTCCACTTT.

The CDR3 spells CASSPLDRGNYGYTF. In DNA, the CDR3 is TGTGCCAGCTCTCCTCTTGACCGGGGCAACTATGGCTACACCTTC. The chain couples TRBV18 to TRBJ1-2; D is possibly TRBD1 (5 bases). V lost 6 bases and J 2 bases, leaving 16 bases between the germline ends. The CDR3 spans 15 residues. CDR1 is KGHSH and CDR2 is LQKENI in the germline V gene.

The chain couples TRBV10-3 to TRBJ2-1, with a possible D match to TRBD1 (6 bases). V gave up 2 bases and J gave up 4 bases, with 12 bases separating them. Germline loops: CDR1 ENHRY, CDR2 SYGVKD. The CDR3 has 15 residues. CDR3 in amino acids: CAISEGQLLYNEQFF. CDR3 nucleotides: TGTGCCATCAGTGAGGGACAGCTACTTTACAATGAGCAGTTCTTC.

The chain has TRBV7-2 and TRBJ2-5, with 9 bases identical to TRBD1. J was trimmed by 5 bases and V by 5 bases; bases with no gene match: 3. Germline CDR1 is SGHTA and CDR2 is FQGNSA. CDR3 length: 13 residues. In DNA form, the CDR3 reads TGTGCCAGCAGCCAAGGACAGGGGGAGACCCAGTACTTC. Its translation is CASSQGQGETQYF.

CDR3 in amino acids: CASSLGQGGTYEQYF. In DNA form, the CDR3 reads TGCGCCAGCAGCCTGGGACAGGGCGGAACCTACGAGCAGTACTTC. The gene calls are TRBV4-3 and TRBJ2-7, with TRBD1 matching 9 bases. V shed 4 bases and J 2 bases; nucleotides not matched to a gene: 6. CDR3 length: 15 residues. The V gene's germline CDR1 is LGHNA and CDR2 YSLEER.